This T cell receptor beta chain emerged from a study of human T cells and chemical hapten exposure. On the study more broadly: All patients underwent weekly scalp dosing with diphenylcyclopropenone for the full roughly 24-week study.

The time point denotes: pre-sensitization, week 0. Regarding treatment: therapeutic diphenylcyclopropenone sensitization with weekly scalp DPC. Alopecia patients between 18 and 70 years old and suitable for DPC were used as donors. Deletions cut 6 bases from V and 2 bases from J, with 13 bases between. This CDR3 region has 14 residues. From germline, CDR1 is MNHNY and CDR2 SVGAGI (reference sequence). TCRdb passed the RACE reads through MiXCR, listing each CDR3 protein once. Among 150,000 to 200,000 distinct CDR3 sequences listed, 25% to 35% were seen once. There are a few counts of this clonotype. Sample: whole blood, taken in connection with sensitization to the hapten diphenylcyclopropenone (DPC). This receptor was taken from a woman aged 25 to 45 with alopecia areata. Some clones in this sample may be carry-over from other donors' samples. The chain recombines TRBV6-6 with TRBJ2-5, with D hard to call. CDR3 sequence: CASRLVAEQETQYF. The CDR3, as DNA: TGTGCCAGCAGGCTCGTGGCGGAACAAGAGACCCAGTACTTC.